The T cell receptor (beta chain) described here comes from a study of blood T cell repertoires in COVID-19. From germline, CDR1 is KGHSH and CDR2 LQKENI. The CDR3 totals 16 residues. V was trimmed by 4 bases and J by 2 bases, leaving 15 bases between them. In the source study's methods: Estimation of nucleated cell counts was performed using reference gene primer amplification. Data came from immunoSEQ multiplex PCR; TCRdb stores just in-frame clones and leaves some out. That table gives V, J and clone size, and the DNA gave D and trimming. The sample holds about 180,000 clones, about 86% seen once. V is TRBV18 and J is TRBJ1-3, with TRBD1 as a possible D gene (6 bases). The origin of this receptor is a man over 45 with active or convalescent COVID-19. The sequenced sample consisted of peripheral blood. The CDR3, as DNA: TGTGCCAGCTCACAACCCGGGACATCTGCTGGAAACACCATATATTTT. It encodes CASSQPGTSAGNTIYF.